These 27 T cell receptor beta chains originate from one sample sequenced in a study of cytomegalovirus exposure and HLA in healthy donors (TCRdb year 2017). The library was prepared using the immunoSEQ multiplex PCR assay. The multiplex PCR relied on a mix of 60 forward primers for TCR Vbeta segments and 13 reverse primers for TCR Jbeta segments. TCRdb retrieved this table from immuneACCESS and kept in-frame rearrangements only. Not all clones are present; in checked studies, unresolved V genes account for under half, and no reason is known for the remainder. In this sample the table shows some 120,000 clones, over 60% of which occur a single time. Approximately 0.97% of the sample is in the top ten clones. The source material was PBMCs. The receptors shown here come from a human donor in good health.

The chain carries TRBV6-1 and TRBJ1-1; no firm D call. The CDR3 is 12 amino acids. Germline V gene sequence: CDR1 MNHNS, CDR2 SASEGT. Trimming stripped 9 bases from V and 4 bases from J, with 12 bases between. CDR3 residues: CASLEGVTEAFF. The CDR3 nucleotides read TGTGCCAGTTTAGAAGGAGTCACTGAAGCTTTCTTT.

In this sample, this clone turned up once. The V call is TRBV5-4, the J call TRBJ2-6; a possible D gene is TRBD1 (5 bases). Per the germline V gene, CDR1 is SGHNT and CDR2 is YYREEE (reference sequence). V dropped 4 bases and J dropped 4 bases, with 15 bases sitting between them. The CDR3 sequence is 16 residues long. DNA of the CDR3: TGTGCCAGCAGCCCGGTGGGGCAATCGGGGGCCAACGTCCTGACTTTC. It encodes CASSPVGQSGANVLTF.

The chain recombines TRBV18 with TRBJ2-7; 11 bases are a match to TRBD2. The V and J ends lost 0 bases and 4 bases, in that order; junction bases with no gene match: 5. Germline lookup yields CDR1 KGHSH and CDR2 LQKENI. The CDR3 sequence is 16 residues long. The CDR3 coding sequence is TGTGCCAGCTCACCACCGGAGGCTAGCGGGGGGTACGAGCAGTACTTC. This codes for CASSPPEASGGYEQYF.

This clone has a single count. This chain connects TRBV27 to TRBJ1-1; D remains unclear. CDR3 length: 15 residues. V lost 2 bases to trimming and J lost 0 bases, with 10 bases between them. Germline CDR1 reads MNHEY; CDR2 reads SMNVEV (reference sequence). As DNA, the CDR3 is TGTGCCAGCAGTTTAGGGCAGACCATGAACACTGAAGCTTTCTTT. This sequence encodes CASSLGQTMNTEAFF.

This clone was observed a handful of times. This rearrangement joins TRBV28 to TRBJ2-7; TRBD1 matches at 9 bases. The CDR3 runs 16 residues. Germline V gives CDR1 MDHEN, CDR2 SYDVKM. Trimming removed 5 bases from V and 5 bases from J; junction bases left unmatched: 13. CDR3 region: CASSPTSDRGYHEQYF. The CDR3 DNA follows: TGTGCCAGCAGTCCAACTTCTGACAGGGGGTACCACGAGCAGTACTTC.

CDR3 sequence reads: CASSPASGGAYEQYF. The CDR3 DNA sequence: TGTGCCAGCTCACCTGCTAGCGGGGGGGCCTACGAGCAGTACTTC. The V and J genes are TRBV18 and TRBJ2-7; 12 bases map to TRBD2. Looked up from germline, CDR1 is KGHSH and CDR2 is LQKENI. The CDR3 is 15 amino acids. Trimming cost V 3 bases and J 2 bases; bases outside gene matches: 2. Looking up the rest from reference TRBV18 and TRBJ2-7 gives the full variable domain: NAGVMQNPRHLVRRRGQEARLRCSPMKGHSHVYWYRQLPEEGLKFMVYLQKENIIDESGMPKERFSAEFPKEGPSILRIQQVVRGDSAAYFCASSPASGGAYEQYFGPGTRLTVT.

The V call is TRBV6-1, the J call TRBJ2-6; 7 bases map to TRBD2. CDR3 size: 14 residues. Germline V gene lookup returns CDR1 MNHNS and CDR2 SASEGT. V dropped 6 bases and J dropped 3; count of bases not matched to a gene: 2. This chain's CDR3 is CASSQRDGANVLTF. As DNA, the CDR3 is TGTGCCAGCAGCCAGCGGGATGGGGCCAACGTCCTGACTTTC.

The CDR3 DNA sequence: TGTGCCAGCAGCTTAGTCCAAGGGACTGACTATAATTCACCCCTCCACTTT. This gives the protein CASSLVQGTDYNSPLHF. The rearrangement links TRBV7-2 to TRBJ1-6; D perhaps matches TRBD1 (5 bases). V lost 1 base to trimming and J lost 3 bases, with 13 bases between them. Germline V gene data show CDR1 as SGHTA and CDR2 as FQGNSA. This CDR3 is built from 17 residues.

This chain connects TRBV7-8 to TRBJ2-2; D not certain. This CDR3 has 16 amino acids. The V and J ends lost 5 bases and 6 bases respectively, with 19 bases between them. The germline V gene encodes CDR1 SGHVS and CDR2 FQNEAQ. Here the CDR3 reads CASSRLSSRRSGELFF. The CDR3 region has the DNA TGTGCCAGCAGCCGCCTGTCTTCCCGGCGGTCCGGGGAGCTGTTTTTT.

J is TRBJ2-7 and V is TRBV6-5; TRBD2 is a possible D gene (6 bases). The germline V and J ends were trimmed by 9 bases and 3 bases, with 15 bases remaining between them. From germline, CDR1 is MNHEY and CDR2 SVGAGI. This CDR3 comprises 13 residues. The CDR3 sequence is CARRGLRGYEQYF. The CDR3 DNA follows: TGTGCCAGGAGGGGACTCCGAGGCTACGAGCAGTACTTC.

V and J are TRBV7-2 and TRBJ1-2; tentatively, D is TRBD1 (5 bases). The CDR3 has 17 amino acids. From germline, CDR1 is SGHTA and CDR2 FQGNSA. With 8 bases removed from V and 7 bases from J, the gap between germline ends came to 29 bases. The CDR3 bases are TGTGCCAGCGCCCCAACGACAGTCAGGACGGCTATAGGTGGCTACACCTTC. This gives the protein CASAPTTVRTAIGGYTF.

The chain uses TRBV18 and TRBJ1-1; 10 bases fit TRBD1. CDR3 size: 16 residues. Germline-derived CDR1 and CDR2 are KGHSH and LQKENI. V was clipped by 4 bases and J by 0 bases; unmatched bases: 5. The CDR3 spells CASSQTGGGLNTEAFF. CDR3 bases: TGTGCCAGCTCACAGACAGGGGGCGGTTTGAACACTGAAGCTTTCTTT.

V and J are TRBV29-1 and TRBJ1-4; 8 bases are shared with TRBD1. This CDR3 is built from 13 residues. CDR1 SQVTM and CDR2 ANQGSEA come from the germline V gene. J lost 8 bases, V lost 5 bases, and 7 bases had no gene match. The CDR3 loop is CSVTGTGGEKLFF. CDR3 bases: TGCAGCGTTACCGGGACAGGCGGGGAAAAACTGTTTTTT. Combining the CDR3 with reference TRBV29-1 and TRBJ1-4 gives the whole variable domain SAVISQKPSRDICQRGTSLTIQCQVDSQVTMMFWYRQQPGQSLTLIATANQGSEATYESGFVIDKFPISRPNLTFSTLTVSNMSPEDSSIYLCSVTGTGGEKLFFGSGTQLSVL.

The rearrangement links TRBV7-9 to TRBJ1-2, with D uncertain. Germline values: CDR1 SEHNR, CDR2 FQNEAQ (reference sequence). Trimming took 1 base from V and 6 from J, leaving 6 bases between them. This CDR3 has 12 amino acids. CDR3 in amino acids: CASSLGADGYTF. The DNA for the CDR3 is TGTGCCAGCAGCTTAGGTGCGGATGGCTACACCTTC.

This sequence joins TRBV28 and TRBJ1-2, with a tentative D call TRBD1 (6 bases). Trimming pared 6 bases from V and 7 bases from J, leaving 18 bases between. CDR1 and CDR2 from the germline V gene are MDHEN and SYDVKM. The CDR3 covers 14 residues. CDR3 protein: CASRSETGIGGYTF. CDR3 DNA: TGTGCCAGCAGGTCCGAAACAGGGATTGGTGGCTACACCTTC.

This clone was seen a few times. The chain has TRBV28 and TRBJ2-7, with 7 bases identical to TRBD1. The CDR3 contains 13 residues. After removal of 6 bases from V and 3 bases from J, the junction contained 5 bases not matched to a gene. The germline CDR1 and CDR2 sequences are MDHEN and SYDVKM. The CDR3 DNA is TGTGCCAGCAGACCGGGACAGAACTACGAGCAGTACTTC. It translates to CASRPGQNYEQYF. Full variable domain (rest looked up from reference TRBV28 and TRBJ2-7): DVKVTQSSRYLVKRTGEKVFLECVQDMDHENMFWYRQDPGLGLRLIYFSYDVKMKEKGDIPEGYSVSREKKERFSLILESASTNQTSMYLCASRPGQNYEQYFGPGTRLTVT.

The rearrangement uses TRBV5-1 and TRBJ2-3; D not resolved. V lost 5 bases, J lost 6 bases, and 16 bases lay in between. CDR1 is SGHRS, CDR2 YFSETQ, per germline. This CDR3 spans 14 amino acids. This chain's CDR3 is CASRHGPEYDTQYF. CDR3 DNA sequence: TGCGCCAGCAGACATGGGCCCGAATACGATACGCAGTATTTT.

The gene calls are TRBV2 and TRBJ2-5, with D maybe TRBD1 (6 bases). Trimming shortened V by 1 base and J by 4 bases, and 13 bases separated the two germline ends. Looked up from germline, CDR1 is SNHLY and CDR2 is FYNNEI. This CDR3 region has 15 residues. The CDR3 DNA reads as TGTGCCAGCAGTGAAGGTGGCCAGGGGATAGAGACCCAGTACTTC. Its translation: CASSEGGQGIETQYF.

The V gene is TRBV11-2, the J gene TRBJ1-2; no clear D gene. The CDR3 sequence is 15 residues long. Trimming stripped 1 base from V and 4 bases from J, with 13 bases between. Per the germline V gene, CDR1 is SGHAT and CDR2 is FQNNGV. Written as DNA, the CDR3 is TGTGCCAGCAGCTTAGTCGCCAGTATCAGCTATGGCTACACCTTC. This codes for CASSLVASISYGYTF.

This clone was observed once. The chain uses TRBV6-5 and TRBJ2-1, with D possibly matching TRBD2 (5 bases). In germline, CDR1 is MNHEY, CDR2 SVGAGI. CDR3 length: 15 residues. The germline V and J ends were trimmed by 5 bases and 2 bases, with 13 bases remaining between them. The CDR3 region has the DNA TGTGCCAGCAGTATCCTAGCTAGCACCTACAATGAGCAGTTCTTC. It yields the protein CASSILASTYNEQFF.

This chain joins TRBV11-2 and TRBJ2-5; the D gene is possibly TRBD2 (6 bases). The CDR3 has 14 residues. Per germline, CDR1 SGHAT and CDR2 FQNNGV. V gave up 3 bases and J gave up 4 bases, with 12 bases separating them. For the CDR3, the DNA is TGTGCCAGCAGCTTGGGTCAGGAGGGAGAGACCCAGTACTTC. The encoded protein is CASSLGQEGETQYF.

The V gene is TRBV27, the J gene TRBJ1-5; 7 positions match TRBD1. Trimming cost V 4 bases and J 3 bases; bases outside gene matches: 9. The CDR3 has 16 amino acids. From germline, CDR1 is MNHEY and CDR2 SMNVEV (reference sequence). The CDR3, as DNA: TGTGCCAGCAGTTATTCCCCAGGGGGACTCAATCAGCCCCAGCATTTT. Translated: CASSYSPGGLNQPQHF.

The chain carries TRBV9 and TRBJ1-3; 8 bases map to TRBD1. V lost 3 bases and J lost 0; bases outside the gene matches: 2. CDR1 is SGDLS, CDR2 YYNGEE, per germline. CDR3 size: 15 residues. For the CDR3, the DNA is TGTGCCAGCAGCGCTGGGACAGGCTCTGGAAACACCATATATTTT. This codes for CASSAGTGSGNTIYF.

The CDR3 DNA reads as TGTGCCAGCAGCGGGGGGGAGGGCGACGAGCAGTACTTC. It yields the protein CASSGGEGDEQYF. The rearrangement uses TRBV9 and TRBJ2-7, with 7 bases that match TRBD2. Germline trimming cut 3 bases from V and 5 bases from J; bases unmatched to any gene: 5. The length of the CDR3 is 13 residues. Germline-derived CDR1 and CDR2 are SGDLS and YYNGEE.

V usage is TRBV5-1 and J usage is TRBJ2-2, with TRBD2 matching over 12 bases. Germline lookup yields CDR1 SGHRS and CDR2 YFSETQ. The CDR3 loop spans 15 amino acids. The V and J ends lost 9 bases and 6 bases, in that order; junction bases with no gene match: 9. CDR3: CATRLAGVIAGELFF. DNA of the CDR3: TGCGCCACCCGACTAGCGGGGGTTATCGCCGGGGAGCTGTTTTTT.

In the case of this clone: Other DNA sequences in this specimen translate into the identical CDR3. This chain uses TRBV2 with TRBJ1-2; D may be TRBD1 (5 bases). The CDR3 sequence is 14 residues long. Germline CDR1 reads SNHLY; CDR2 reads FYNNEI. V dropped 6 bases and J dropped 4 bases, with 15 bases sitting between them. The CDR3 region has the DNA TGTGCCAGCAGCCCACAGGTGACTGCCTATGGCTACACCTTC. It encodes CASSPQVTAYGYTF.

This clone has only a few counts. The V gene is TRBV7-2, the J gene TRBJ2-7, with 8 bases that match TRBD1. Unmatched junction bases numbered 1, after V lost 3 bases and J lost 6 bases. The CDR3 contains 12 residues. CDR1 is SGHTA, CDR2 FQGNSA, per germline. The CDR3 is CASSFQGAEQYF. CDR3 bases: TGTGCCAGCAGCTTCCAGGGGGCCGAGCAGTACTTC.